These 22 T cell receptor beta chains share one sample of origin, sequenced in a study of blood T cells in healthy people across ages. Sample-barcoded 5' priming and a J-beta primer mix drove a second PCR of roughly 7 to 11 cycles. TCRdb fed the 5' RACE reads into MiXCR, producing one record per CDR3 protein. The sample includes about 670,000 distinct CDR3 sequences, 35% to 50% seen only once; the top ten take around 30%. Sample: blood. The origin of the receptors is a man older than 75 in good health.

This clonotype was detected only a few times. V and J are TRBV4-2 and TRBJ2-1, with TRBD2 identical over 7 bases. The CDR3 spans 16 residues. Trimming at V came to 0 bases and at J to 11 bases, leaving 13 bases not matched to a gene. Per germline, CDR1 LGHNA and CDR2 YNFKEQ. CDR3 loop: CASSQDLASGGVKQFF. CDR3 sequence (DNA): TGTGCCAGCAGCCAAGATCTGGCTAGCGGTGGCGTTAAGCAGTTCTTC.

This clonotype was recorded a few times. The rearrangement links TRBV20-1 to TRBJ2-3, with no clear D. Per the germline V gene, CDR1 is DFQATT and CDR2 is SNEGSKA (reference sequence). Trimming left V 3 bases short and J 3 bases short, with 19 bases between. The CDR3 contains 16 residues. CDR3 sequence (DNA): TGCAGTGCTAGCGATAGAAGGACGGGCAGAACAGATACGCAGTATTTT. It codes for CSASDRRTGRTDTQYF.

To note about this clonotype: This may be a read error: a much more frequent sequence differs by one nucleotide. The genes are TRBV6-2 or TRBV6-3 and TRBJ1-5; D gene uncertain. The CDR3 covers 15 residues. The V gene's germline CDR1 is MNHEY and CDR2 SVGEGT. The V end was cut by 7 bases, the J end by 4 bases, with 17 bases between. CDR3 coding DNA: TGTGCCAGCACTACCGACGCGGGTAGGAATCAGCCCCAGCATTTT. It is translated as CASTTDAGRNQPQHF.

The V call is TRBV24-1, the J call TRBJ2-7; TRBD1 matches at 11 bases. The CDR3 loop spans 19 amino acids. Germline assignment: CDR1 KGHDR and CDR2 SFDVKD. The junction had 19 bases not matched to a gene; V was cut back by 3 bases and J by 7 bases. The CDR3 here is CATSDTGTGGLFSYNEQYF. CDR3 nucleotide sequence: TGTGCCACCAGTGATACCGGGACAGGGGGACTCTTCTCCTACAATGAGCAGTACTTC.

The chain joins TRBV27 to TRBJ2-7; a possible D gene is TRBD2 (7 bases). Trimming removed 10 bases from V and 3 bases from J, with 19 bases in between. The CDR3 is made up of 14 amino acids. Germline-derived CDR1 and CDR2 are MNHEY and SMNVEV (reference sequence). The CDR3 loop is CAIFLGGAGYEQYF. The CDR3 DNA follows: TGTGCCATCTTCCTTGGGGGGGCTGGCTACGAGCAGTACTTC.

The table lists this clonotype with many counts. The chain uses TRBV29-1 and TRBJ1-2; 8 nucleotides agree with TRBD1. The CDR3 is 14 residues long. Germline lookup yields CDR1 SQVTM and CDR2 ANQGSEA. Germline trimming cut 4 bases from V and 4 bases from J; bases unmatched to any gene: 8. The CDR3 nucleotides are TGCAGCGTTGCCAGGACAGGGCCAGCCTATGGCTACACCTTC. Residues: CSVARTGPAYGYTF. Looking up the rest from reference TRBV29-1 and TRBJ1-2 gives the full variable domain: SAVISQKPSRDICQRGTSLTIQCQVDSQVTMMFWYRQQPGQSLTLIATANQGSEATYESGFVIDKFPISRPNLTFSTLTVSNMSPEDSSIYLCSVARTGPAYGYTFGSGTRLTVV.

The rearrangement joins TRBV3-1 to TRBJ2-1, with D uncertain. The J call may not be correct, given that the DNA end is closer to TRBJ2-7. This CDR3 has 16 amino acids. Germline V gives CDR1 LGHDT, CDR2 YNNKEL (reference sequence). The CDR3 DNA reads as TGTGCCAGCAGCCAAGAATTACCCAGCTCCTACAATGAGCAGTACTTC. Translated, it gives CASSQELPSSYNEQYF.

The genes are TRBV12-3 or TRBV12-4 and TRBJ1-1, with D perhaps matching TRBD1 (5 bases). The CDR3 contains 15 residues. Trimming removed 7 bases at V and 5 bases at J, with 20 bases between. CDR3: CASIKTASRKTEAFF. The CDR3 nucleotides are TGTGCCAGCATCAAGACAGCCTCGAGGAAAACTGAAGCTTTCTTT.

J is TRBJ2-7 and V is TRBV4-2; weak D call: TRBD2 (7 bases). Germline V gene sequence: CDR1 LGHNA, CDR2 YNFKEQ. The CDR3 contains 15 residues. V shed 0 bases and J shed 3 bases, with 12 bases lying between them. DNA for the CDR3: TGTGCCAGCAGCCAAGAAGGGGGAGGGTACTACGAGCAGTACTTC. This encodes CASSQEGGGYYEQYF.

To note about this clonotype: A clone one base away is much larger, so this may be a read error. For the CDR3, the DNA is TGTGCCAACAGTTATTGGAGGACCACCGGGGAGCTGTTTTTT. The encoded protein is CANSYWRTTGELFF. This chain connects TRBV6-2 or TRBV6-3 to TRBJ2-2; tentatively, D is TRBD2 (5 bases). CDR1 and CDR2 (germline): MNHEY, SVGEGT. CDR3 length equals 14 residues.

This chain uses TRBV7-9 with TRBJ1-5; possibly TRBD1 for D (6 bases). V gave up 3 bases and J gave up 7 bases, with 16 bases separating them. CDR1 SEHNR and CDR2 FQNEAQ come from the germline V gene (reference sequence). This CDR3 has 15 amino acids. The CDR3 reads CASSLGAGLEQPQHF. The CDR3 bases are TGTGCCAGCAGCTTGGGGGCTGGGTTGGAGCAGCCCCAGCATTTT. Full variable domain (rest looked up from reference TRBV7-9 and TRBJ1-5): DTGVSQNPRHKITKRGQNVTFRCDPISEHNRLYWYRQTLGQGPEFLTYFQNEAQLEKSRLLSDRFSAERPKGSFSTLEIQRTEQGDSAMYLCASSLGAGLEQPQHFGDGTRLSIL.

Written as DNA, the CDR3 is TGCGCCAGCAGCTTGAGGCTTCTCACAGATACGCAGTATTTT. Its protein is CASSLRLLTDTQYF. The J gene is TRBJ2-3, the V gene TRBV5-1; D gene unclear. Trimming removed 1 base at V and 2 bases at J, with 8 bases between. CDR1 SGHRS and CDR2 YFSETQ come from the germline V gene. The CDR3 length is 14 residues.

This clonotype was detected only a few times. The rearrangement links TRBV27 to TRBJ2-7; the D is unclear. Germline lookup yields CDR1 MNHEY and CDR2 SMNVEV (reference sequence). V lost 3 bases to trimming and J lost 1 base, with 7 bases between them. The CDR3 consists of 13 residues. The CDR3 is CASSFSTSYEQYF. The CDR3, as DNA: TGTGCCAGCAGTTTTTCCACGTCCTACGAGCAGTACTTC.

The chain employs TRBV10-3 and TRBJ2-3, with 9 positions matching TRBD2. This CDR3 is built from 16 residues. The J segment lost 3 bases and the V segment lost 4 bases, leaving 8 bases of the junction unmatched. Germline CDR1 is ENHRY and CDR2 is SYGVKD. The chain's CDR3 is CAISGASSGITDTQYF. CDR3 DNA sequence: TGTGCCATCAGTGGGGCGTCTAGCGGGATTACAGATACGCAGTATTTT.

The chain combines TRBV6-2 or TRBV6-3 with TRBJ1-2; tentatively, D is TRBD1 (6 bases). V dropped 6 bases and J dropped 3 bases, with 14 bases sitting between them. Germline CDR1 is MNHEY and CDR2 is SVGEGT. The CDR3 extends over 14 amino acids. The CDR3 spells CASRGGGTDYGYTF. The CDR3 DNA is TGTGCCAGCAGGGGGGGCGGGACCGACTATGGCTACACCTTC.

The sample holds a few counts of this clonotype. The V call is TRBV7-2, the J call TRBJ2-5; unclear D gene. The CDR3 sequence is 14 residues long. Trimming left V 4 bases short and J 1 base short, with 10 bases between. Germline CDR1 is SGHTA and CDR2 is FQGNSA. The CDR3 DNA reads as TGTGCCAGCAGCTCGTTGGCTCTCCAAGAGACCCAGTACTTC. Its protein is CASSSLALQETQYF.

The chain uses TRBV6-6 and TRBJ2-7, with D possibly TRBD2 on 6 matching bases. V was trimmed by 6 bases and J by 1 base, leaving 16 bases between them. The CDR3 spans 15 residues. Germline CDR1 reads MNHNY; CDR2 reads SVGAGI (reference sequence). The CDR3 is CASRGDGGISYEQYF. In nucleotides, the CDR3 is TGTGCCAGCAGGGGGGATGGAGGGATTTCCTACGAGCAGTACTTC.

In regard to this clonotype: Mismatch with germline at one junction end may stem from a read error. V is TRBV5-1 and J is TRBJ2-4, with TRBD1 matching over 12 bases. The J call may be in error: the DNA end matches TRBJ2-7 better. The CDR3 is 16 amino acids. CDR1 and CDR2 (germline): SGHRS, YFSETQ. This CDR3 reads CTSSLSTGTGGHEQYF. In DNA, the CDR3 is TGCACCAGCAGCTTGTCCACCGGGACAGGGGGCCACGAGCAGTACTTC.

This chain uses TRBV6-2 or TRBV6-3 with TRBJ1-5; the D gene is possibly TRBD1 (5 bases). The CDR3 spans 13 residues. CDR1 MNHEY and CDR2 SVGEGT come from the germline V gene. V lost 6 bases to trimming and J lost 4 bases, with 10 bases between them. The CDR3 region is CASSNGQNQPQHF. CDR3 in DNA: TGTGCCAGCAGCAATGGACAAAATCAGCCCCAGCATTTT.

The genes are TRBV4-2 and TRBJ2-7, with 9 bases lining up with TRBD1. CDR3 length equals 16 residues. In germline, CDR1 is LGHNA, CDR2 YNFKEQ. After removal of 0 bases from V and 4 bases from J, the junction contained 7 bases not matched to a gene. This CDR3 reads CASSQEYGTGKYEQYF. CDR3 in DNA: TGTGCCAGCAGCCAAGAATACGGGACAGGGAAATACGAGCAGTACTTC.

The chain recombines TRBV29-1 with TRBJ2-3; D may be TRBD1 (5 bases). The CDR3 runs 13 residues. V was cut by 1 base and J by 7 bases, with 12 bases left in between. The germline V gene has CDR1 SQVTM and CDR2 ANQGSEA. CDR3 amino acids: CSVEVFAGNTQYF. The CDR3 DNA is TGCAGCGTTGAAGTGTTTGCAGGGAATACGCAGTATTTT.

The chain couples TRBV14 to TRBJ2-5, with D perhaps TRBD1 (6 bases). Trimming stripped 6 bases from V and 7 bases from J, with 21 bases between. Germline CDR1 is SGHDN and CDR2 is FVKESK. This CDR3 region has 15 residues. In nucleotides, the CDR3 is TGTGCCAGCAGTCGGGACAATTTTTCTAAAGCGACCCAGTACTTC. It codes for CASSRDNFSKATQYF.